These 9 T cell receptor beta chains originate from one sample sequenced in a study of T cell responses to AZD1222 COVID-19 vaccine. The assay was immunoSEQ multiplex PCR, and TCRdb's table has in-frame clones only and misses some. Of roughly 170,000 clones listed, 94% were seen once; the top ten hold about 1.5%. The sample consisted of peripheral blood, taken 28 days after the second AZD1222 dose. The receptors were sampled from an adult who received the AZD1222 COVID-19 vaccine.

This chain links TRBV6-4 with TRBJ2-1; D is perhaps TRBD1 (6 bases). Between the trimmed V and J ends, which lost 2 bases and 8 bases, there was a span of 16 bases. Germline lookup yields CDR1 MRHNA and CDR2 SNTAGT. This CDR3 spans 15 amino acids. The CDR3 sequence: CASSDGPGASDEQFF. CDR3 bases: TGTGCCAGCAGTGACGGACCAGGGGCATCGGATGAGCAGTTCTTC.

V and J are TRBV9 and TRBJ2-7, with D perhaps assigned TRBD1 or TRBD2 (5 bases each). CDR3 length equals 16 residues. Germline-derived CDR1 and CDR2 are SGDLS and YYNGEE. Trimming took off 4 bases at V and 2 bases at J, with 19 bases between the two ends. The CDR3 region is CASSTPRDGQTYEQYF. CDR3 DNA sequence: TGTGCCAGCAGCACCCCCCGGGACGGACAAACCTACGAGCAGTACTTC.

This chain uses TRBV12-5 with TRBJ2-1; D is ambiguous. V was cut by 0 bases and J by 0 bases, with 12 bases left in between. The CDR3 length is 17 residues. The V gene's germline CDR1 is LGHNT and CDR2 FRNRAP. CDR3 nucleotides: TGTGCTAGTGGTTTGGTACGTGCCGGAAGCTCCTACAATGAGCAGTTCTTC. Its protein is CASGLVRAGSSYNEQFF. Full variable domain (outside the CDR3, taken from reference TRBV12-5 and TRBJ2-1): DARVTQTPRHKVTEMGQEVTMRCQPILGHNTVFWYRQTMMQGLELLAYFRNRAPLDDSGMPKDRFSAEMPDATLATLKIQPSEPRDSAVYFCASGLVRAGSSYNEQFFGPGTRLTVL.

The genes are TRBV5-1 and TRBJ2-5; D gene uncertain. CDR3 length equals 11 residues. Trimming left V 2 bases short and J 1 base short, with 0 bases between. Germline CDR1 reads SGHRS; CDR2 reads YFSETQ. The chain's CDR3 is CASSFQETQYF. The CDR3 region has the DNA TGCGCCAGCAGCTTCCAAGAGACCCAGTACTTC.

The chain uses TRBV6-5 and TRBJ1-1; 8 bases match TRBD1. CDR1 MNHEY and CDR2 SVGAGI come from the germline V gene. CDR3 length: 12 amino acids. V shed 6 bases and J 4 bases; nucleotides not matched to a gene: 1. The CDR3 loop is CASSTGGTEAFF. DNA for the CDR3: TGTGCCAGCAGCACAGGGGGCACTGAAGCTTTCTTT.

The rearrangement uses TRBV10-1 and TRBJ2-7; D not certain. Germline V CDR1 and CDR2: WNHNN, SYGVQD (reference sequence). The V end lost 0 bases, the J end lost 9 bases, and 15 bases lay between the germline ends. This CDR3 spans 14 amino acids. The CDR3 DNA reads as TGCGCCAGCAGTGAGTCGGAGACTCCAGCTCGGCAGTACTTC. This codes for CASSESETPARQYF.

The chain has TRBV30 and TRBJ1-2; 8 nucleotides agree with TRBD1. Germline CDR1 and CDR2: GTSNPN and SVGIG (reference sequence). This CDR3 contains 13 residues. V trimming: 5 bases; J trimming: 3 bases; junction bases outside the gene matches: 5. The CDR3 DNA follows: TGTGCCTGGGCAGGGGGCCTAGACTATGGCTACACCTTC. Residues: CAWAGGLDYGYTF.

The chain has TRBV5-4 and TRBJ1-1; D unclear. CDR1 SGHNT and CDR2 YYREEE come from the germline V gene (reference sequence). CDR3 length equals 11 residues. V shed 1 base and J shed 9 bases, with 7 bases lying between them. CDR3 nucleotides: TGTGCCAGCAGCTTGACAGCTAAAGCTTTCTTT. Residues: CASSLTAKAFF.

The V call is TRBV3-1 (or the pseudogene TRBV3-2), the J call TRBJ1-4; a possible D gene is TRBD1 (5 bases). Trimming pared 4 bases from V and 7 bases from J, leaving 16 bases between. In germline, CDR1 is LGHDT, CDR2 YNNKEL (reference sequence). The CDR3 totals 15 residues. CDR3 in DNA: TGTGCCAGCAGCCTTCGGGGCCCCAAGGGTGAAAAACTGTTTTTT. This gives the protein CASSLRGPKGEKLFF.